This is a list of T cell receptor beta chains from one sample in a study of blood T cell repertoires in COVID-19. Sequencing was performed with immunoSEQ multiplex PCR; in TCRdb, only in-frame clones are kept and a portion is missing. Seen here are roughly 330,000 clones, roughly 86% observed once, and the top ten hold 7.5% to 10%. Sequencing was done on a sample of peripheral blood. The receptors here all came from a man aged 25-45 years with COVID-19, enrolled during active disease. CDR3s include the opening cysteine and the closing phenylalanine or tryptophan. The order of the fields is V gene, CDR3 protein.

TRBV9,CASSPEGGQGAVEQYF
TRBV6-6,CASRDREFYEQYF
TRBV12-3/TRBV12-4,CASSLAGGEQFF
TRBV6-5,CASSYEGTGGTEAFF
TRBV25-1,CASSGLQESSYNSPLHF
TRBV6-6,CASRGQGAYGNQPQHF
TRBV4-3,CASSQASRGLTDTQYF
TRBV28,CASSLYAFGTEAFF
TRBV7-8,CASSLVIGGGYNSPLHF
TRBV11-2,CASSFVNSPLHF
TRBV5-1,CASSFSGGVYEQYF
TRBV19,CASSEDIAYEQYF
TRBV28,CASSYADINYGYTF
TRBV30,CAWSPGTLTTDTQYF
TRBV20-1,CSASSRGRSNSYNEQFF